Following are 29 T cell receptor beta chains from one sample sequenced in a study of T cell responses to AZD1222 COVID-19 vaccine. Libraries were prepared by immunoSEQ multiplex PCR; TCRdb keeps only in-frame clonotypes and omits some of them. The sample lists under 200,000 clones; 87% were seen once. Sequencing was performed on peripheral blood, taken 28 days after the second AZD1222 dose. The receptors were sampled from an adult who received the AZD1222 COVID-19 vaccine.

The rearrangement uses TRBV7-6 and TRBJ2-7; no reliable D call. Germline V gives CDR1 SGHVS, CDR2 FNYEAQ. The CDR3 sequence is 17 residues long. Trimming removed 2 bases at V and 0 bases at J, with 17 bases between. The CDR3 DNA sequence: TGTGCCAGCAGCTTATTTCCCCCCAGTACAAGCTCCTACGAGCAGTACTTC. Residues: CASSLFPPSTSSYEQYF.

This clone came up a few times. The rearrangement uses TRBV11-2 and TRBJ2-5; 12 bases match TRBD2. CDR3 length: 14 amino acids. Trimming cost V 8 bases and J 6 bases; bases outside gene matches: 7. The germline CDR1 and CDR2 sequences are SGHAT and FQNNGV. The CDR3 loop is CASRPLAGGKTQYF. The CDR3 DNA reads TGTGCCAGCCGGCCCCTAGCGGGGGGGAAGACCCAGTACTTC.

CDR3 sequence: CAISDDMNTEAFF. CDR3 DNA sequence: TGTGCCATCAGTGATGACATGAACACTGAAGCTTTCTTT. The J gene is TRBJ1-1, the V gene TRBV10-3, with unresolved D. V lost 3 bases to trimming and J lost 0 bases, with 5 bases between them. This CDR3 is 13 amino acids long. Germline V gives CDR1 ENHRY, CDR2 SYGVKD.

The chain uses TRBV18 and TRBJ2-7; the D call may be TRBD1 or TRBD2 (5 bases each). The germline CDR1 and CDR2 sequences are KGHSH and LQKENI. The germline V and J ends were trimmed by 1 base and 4 bases, with 11 bases remaining between them. The CDR3 is made up of 14 amino acids. The CDR3 sequence is CASSPQQDSYEQYF. The CDR3 region has the DNA TGTGCCAGCTCACCACAACAGGACTCTTACGAGCAGTACTTC.

This clone was found once. The chain carries TRBV5-6 and TRBJ1-6; 7 bases align to TRBD1. CDR1 and CDR2 from the germline V gene are SGHDT and YYEEEE. The CDR3 has 13 residues. After removal of 5 bases from V and 11 bases from J, the junction contained 7 bases not matched to a gene. The CDR3 loop reads CASSSDRHPPLHF. CDR3 in DNA: TGTGCCAGCAGTTCGGACAGGCATCCACCCCTCCACTTT.

The V gene is TRBV6-5, the J gene TRBJ2-2, with TRBD2 as a possible D gene (7 bases). Trimming pared 3 bases from V and 4 bases from J, leaving 12 bases between. The CDR3 extends over 15 amino acids. The germline gives CDR1 MNHEY, CDR2 SVGAGI. This CDR3 is CASSYGGGVTGELFF. Written as DNA, the CDR3 is TGTGCCAGCAGTTATGGCGGGGGCGTCACCGGGGAGCTGTTTTTT.

The chain has TRBV21-1 and TRBJ2-2; the DNA was not compared with TRBD1, the D call given in the table. TRBV21-1 is listed as a pseudogene. This CDR3 is 16 amino acids long. The CDR3 DNA reads as TGTGCCAGCAGCCTAGAGGGGACAGATAACACCGGGGAGCTGTTTTTT. Translation gives CASSLEGTDNTGELFF.

The chain couples TRBV5-6 to TRBJ1-1, with D unclear. Per germline, CDR1 SGHDT and CDR2 YYEEEE. This CDR3 contains 14 residues. V lost 0 bases and J 6 bases, leaving 12 bases between the germline ends. CDR3 sequence reads: CASSLGLGSAEAFF. The CDR3 nucleotides are TGTGCCAGCAGCTTGGGATTAGGGAGCGCTGAAGCTTTCTTT. Looking up the rest from reference TRBV5-6 and TRBJ1-1 gives the full variable domain: DAGVTQSPTHLIKTRGQQVTLRCSPKSGHDTVSWYQQALGQGPQFIFQYYEEEERQRGNFPDRFSGHQFPNYSSELNVNALLLGDSALYLCASSLGLGSAEAFFGQGTRLTVV.

The CDR3 bases are TGTGCCAGCAGTTCCCTGAATCAGCCCCAGCATTTT. It is translated as CASSSLNQPQHF. The chain carries TRBV27 and TRBJ1-5; D is unresolved. Germline lookup yields CDR1 MNHEY and CDR2 SMNVEV (reference sequence). The CDR3 is 12 residues long. The V gene lost 4 bases and the J gene lost 4 bases, with 5 bases spanning the gap.

The chain joins TRBV5-8 to TRBJ1-4; tentative D call: TRBD1 (6 bases). There are 14 residues in the CDR3. Germline CDR1 SGHTS, CDR2 YDEGEE. Between the trimmed V and J ends, which lost 2 bases and 7 bases, there was a span of 12 bases. Here the CDR3 DNA reads TGTGCCAGCAGCTTATCCCGAGGGGGTGAAAAACTGTTTTTT. Protein: CASSLSRGGEKLFF.

This sequence joins TRBV7-2 and TRBJ1-2; no reliable D call. The CDR3 consists of 15 residues. CDR1 is SGHTA and CDR2 is FQGNSA in the germline V gene. Trimming cost V 3 bases and J 3 bases, with 14 bases left between them. In nucleotides, the CDR3 is TGTGCCAGCAGCTTGGGTGAGGGAGGGCACTATGGCTACACCTTC. It yields the protein CASSLGEGGHYGYTF.

This chain uses TRBV4-3 with TRBJ2-5, with D tentatively TRBD1 (6 bases). The germline gives CDR1 LGHNA, CDR2 YSLEER. The CDR3 consists of 14 residues. Trimming left V 0 bases short and J 4 bases short, with 9 bases between. The chain's CDR3 is CASSQDTGSETQYF. CDR3 bases: TGCGCCAGCAGCCAAGATACAGGGTCAGAGACCCAGTACTTC.

This chain uses TRBV7-9 with TRBJ2-5, with 14 bases identical to TRBD2. The trim removed 4 bases at V and 5 bases at J, leaving 3 bases unmatched. The CDR3 totals 15 residues. Germline V gene sequence: CDR1 SEHNR, CDR2 FQNEAQ (reference sequence). In nucleotides, the CDR3 is TGTGCCAGCAGCTCTGGACTAGCGGGGGGTGAGACCCAGTACTTC. Translating gives CASSSGLAGGETQYF. Together with reference TRBV7-9 and TRBJ2-5, the CDR3 gives the full variable domain: DTGVSQNPRHKITKRGQNVTFRCDPISEHNRLYWYRQTLGQGPEFLTYFQNEAQLEKSRLLSDRFSAERPKGSFSTLEIQRTEQGDSAMYLCASSSGLAGGETQYFGPGTRLLVL.

This clone occurred a few times. The chain recombines TRBV2 with TRBJ1-3; D not resolved. Deletions cut 2 bases from V and 0 bases from J, with 11 bases between. Looked up from germline, CDR1 is SNHLY and CDR2 is FYNNEI. This CDR3 is built from 16 residues. The CDR3 coding sequence is TGTGCCAGCAGTGAATTGGAACAGTTCTCTGGAAACACCATATATTTT. It translates to CASSELEQFSGNTIYF.

The rearrangement uses TRBV18 and TRBJ2-2; TRBD1 matches 9 bases. The CDR3 runs to 17 residues. V shed 1 base, J shed 6 bases, and the junction held 9 bases outside the gene matches. Germline loops: CDR1 KGHSH, CDR2 LQKENI. The CDR3: CASSPQDRDRDAGELFF. The DNA for the CDR3 is TGTGCCAGCTCACCACAAGACCGGGACAGGGATGCCGGGGAGCTGTTTTTT.

V is TRBV5-6 and J is TRBJ2-7; 8 bases agree with TRBD1. The junction had 7 bases not matched to a gene; V was cut back by 4 bases and J by 4 bases. The CDR3 consists of 14 residues. CDR1 and CDR2 (germline): SGHDT, YYEEEE. CDR3: CASSQGASFYEQYF. CDR3 nucleotide sequence: TGTGCCAGCAGCCAGGGGGCCTCTTTTTACGAGCAGTACTTC.

This clone has only a few counts. The chain recombines TRBV19 with TRBJ1-5; TRBD1 matches at 8 bases. This CDR3 comprises 18 residues. CDR1 and CDR2 (germline): LNHDA, SQIVND (reference sequence). V lost 5 bases and J lost 0; bases outside the gene matches: 12. CDR3 loop: CASSYRQGADYSNQPQHF. In DNA form, the CDR3 reads TGTGCCAGTAGTTATAGGCAGGGGGCGGATTATAGCAATCAGCCCCAGCATTTT.

This chain uses TRBV7-8 with TRBJ1-6; possibly TRBD1 for D (5 bases). CDR1 and CDR2 from the germline V gene are SGHVS and FQNEAQ. This CDR3 comprises 16 residues. Between the trimmed V and J ends, which lost 4 bases and 7 bases, there was a span of 17 bases. The CDR3 spells CASSYRTPGRNSPLHF. The CDR3 DNA sequence: TGTGCCAGCAGCTACCGGACGCCAGGGAGGAATTCACCCCTCCACTTT.

A few counts support this clone. This chain joins TRBV5-6 and TRBJ2-6; D might be TRBD1 (5 bases). The CDR3 sequence is 17 residues long. V was pared by 2 bases and J by 1 base, with 13 bases between. CDR1 SGHDT and CDR2 YYEEEE come from the germline V gene. CDR3 DNA: TGTGCCAGCAGCTTCCAGGGTAGTTGGTCTGGGGCCAACGTCCTGACTTTC. Amino acid sequence: CASSFQGSWSGANVLTF.

This rearrangement joins TRBV3-1 (or the pseudogene TRBV3-2) to TRBJ1-1; D gene unclear. Germline lookup yields CDR1 LGHDT and CDR2 YNNKEL (reference sequence). This CDR3 is built from 14 residues. Trimming took off 8 bases at V and 1 base at J, with 14 bases between the two ends. The CDR3 reads CASEDPQTNTEAFF. The CDR3 DNA reads as TGTGCCAGCGAGGACCCCCAGACGAACACTGAAGCTTTCTTT.

The chain has TRBV12-5 and TRBJ2-7, with D possibly called TRBD1 or TRBD2 (5 bases each). The CDR3 has 15 residues. CDR1 is LGHNT, CDR2 FRNRAP, per germline. The V end lost 1 base, the J end lost 4 bases, and 14 bases lay between the germline ends. The CDR3 here is CASGLATGGLYEQYF. Here the CDR3 DNA reads TGTGCTAGTGGTTTGGCCACTGGGGGTCTATACGAGCAGTACTTC.

The chain combines TRBV10-2 with TRBJ2-1, with D maybe TRBD1 (5 bases). V dropped 2 bases and J dropped 7 bases, with 6 bases sitting between them. The CDR3 is 12 amino acids. Germline values: CDR1 WSHSY, CDR2 SAAADI. The CDR3 is CASSERGNEQFF. CDR3 DNA: TGCGCCAGCAGTGAGAGGGGAAATGAGCAGTTCTTC.

With respect to this clone: One junction end does not reproduce the germline sequence, and a read error may be involved. The chain uses TRBV25-1 and TRBJ2-7, with 8 bases lining up with TRBD2. Germline CDR1 MGHDK, CDR2 SYGVNS. The CDR3 is made up of 13 amino acids. The CDR3 coding sequence is TGTGCCAGCAGTGACGGCGCGGGGGGCCTTGCGAACTTC. Translated, it gives CASSDGAGGLANF.

This rearrangement joins TRBV4-3 to TRBJ1-1, with D unclear. The CDR3 sequence is 14 residues long. Trimming pared 0 bases from V and 1 base from J, leaving 6 bases between. CDR1 is LGHNA, CDR2 YSLEER, per germline. CDR3 bases: TGCGCCAGCAGCCAAGATATGAGGAACACTGAAGCTTTCTTT. It specifies CASSQDMRNTEAFF.

This chain connects TRBV18 to TRBJ1-1; 8 bases map to TRBD1. The CDR3 is 17 residues long. CDR1 and CDR2 from the germline V gene are KGHSH and LQKENI. J gave up 3 bases and V 4 bases, and 13 bases lay outside the gene matches. Here the CDR3 reads CASSLGTGWVADTEAFF. For the CDR3, the DNA is TGTGCCAGCTCACTCGGGACAGGATGGGTGGCGGACACTGAAGCTTTCTTT.

CDR3 nucleotides: TGCGCCAGCAGTGAGCCCACCGGGACGTCAAACTCTGGAAACACCATATATTTT. It codes for CASSEPTGTSNSGNTIYF. This chain uses TRBV10-1 with TRBJ1-3; maybe TRBD1 (5 bases). The CDR3 runs 18 residues. Trimming shortened V by 2 bases and J by 0 bases, and 17 bases separated the two germline ends. Germline V gene data show CDR1 as WNHNN and CDR2 as SYGVQD (reference sequence).

V usage is TRBV11-3 and J usage is TRBJ2-1; 8 bases are shared with TRBD2. From germline, CDR1 is SGHNT and CDR2 YENEEA. The CDR3 totals 16 residues. Germline trimming cut 6 bases from V and 4 bases from J; bases unmatched to any gene: 11. The CDR3: CASSPNGGGLYNEQFF. CDR3 coding DNA: TGTGCCAGCAGTCCCAACGGGGGGGGGCTATACAATGAGCAGTTCTTC.

The chain employs TRBV6-5 and TRBJ1-5, with D possibly being TRBD1 (5 bases). The germline V and J ends were trimmed by 6 bases and 5 bases, with 14 bases remaining between them. Germline values: CDR1 MNHEY, CDR2 SVGAGI. This CDR3 is built from 14 residues. The CDR3, as DNA: TGTGCCAGCAGGCAAGCGTTAGGGGATCAGCCCCAGCATTTT. Protein product: CASRQALGDQPQHF.

CDR3: CASSPHSSNQPQHF. The CDR3 DNA reads as TGTGCCAGCAGCCCACACTCAAGCAATCAGCCCCAGCATTTT. The rearrangement uses TRBV7-8 and TRBJ1-5; D uncertain. CDR3 length equals 14 residues. V lost 5 bases, J lost 1 base, and 9 bases lay in between. The germline CDR1 and CDR2 sequences are SGHVS and FQNEAQ.